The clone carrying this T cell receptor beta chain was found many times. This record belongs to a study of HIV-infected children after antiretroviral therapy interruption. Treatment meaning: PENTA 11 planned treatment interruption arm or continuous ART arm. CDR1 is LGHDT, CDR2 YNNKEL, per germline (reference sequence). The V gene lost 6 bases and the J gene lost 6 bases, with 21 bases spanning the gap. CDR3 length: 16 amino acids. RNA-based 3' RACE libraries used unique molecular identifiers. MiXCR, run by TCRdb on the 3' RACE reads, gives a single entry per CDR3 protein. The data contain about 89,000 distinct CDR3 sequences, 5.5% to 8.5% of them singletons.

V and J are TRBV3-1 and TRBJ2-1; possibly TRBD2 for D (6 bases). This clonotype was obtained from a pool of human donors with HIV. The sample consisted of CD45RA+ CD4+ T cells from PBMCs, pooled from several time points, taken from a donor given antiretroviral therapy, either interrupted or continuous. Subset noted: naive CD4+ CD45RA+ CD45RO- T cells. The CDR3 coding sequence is TGTGCCAGCAGGCAGGCCTGGGGGGATAACATCAATGAGCAGTTCTTC. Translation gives CASRQAWGDNINEQFF.